These 27 T cell receptor beta chains share one sample of origin, sequenced in a study of CD8+CD57+ T cells in acquired aplastic anemia (dated by TCRdb to the late 2010s). Reads for this sample came from an Illumina HiSeq 2000. Genomic DNA served as template for TCR beta VDJ combination and CDR3 sequence profiling. In-frame beta chains were kept once TCRdb had trimmed the public reads at Q25 with fastp and called clones with MiXCR. Rows with one shared CDR3 protein collapse into an entry with the most common genes and DNA. The sample has roughly 180,000 distinct CDR3 sequences on record, over 60% of them singletons. The ten largest clonotypes hold about half of the sample. The sequencing input was sorted CD4+, CD8+, or CD8+CD57+ T cells (not recorded which) from PBMCs. These receptors were taken from a human donor with severe aplastic anemia or a healthy control (not recorded which).

This clonotype appeared a single time. The chain couples TRBV9 to TRBJ2-3; perhaps TRBD2 as D (6 bases). Germline CDR1 is SGDLS and CDR2 is YYNGEE. V dropped 3 bases and J dropped 8 bases, with 19 bases sitting between them. CDR3 length: 15 residues. DNA of the CDR3: TGTGCCAGCAGCGCCATCGGGGGTACACAGATTACGCAGTATTTT. Its protein product is CASSAIGGTQITQYF.

The chain combines TRBV7-9 with TRBJ1-4, with 8 positions matching TRBD1. The germline CDR1 and CDR2 sequences are SEHNR and FQNEAQ (reference sequence). This CDR3 contains 13 residues. The trim removed 8 bases at V and 6 bases at J, leaving 5 bases unmatched. The CDR3 is CASQGAMDEKLFF. The CDR3 region has the DNA TGTGCCAGCCAGGGGGCGATGGATGAAAAACTGTTTTTT.

This rearrangement joins TRBV9 to TRBJ1-1; D possibly corresponds to TRBD1 (6 bases). This CDR3 has 15 amino acids. Trimming removed 0 bases at V and 1 base at J, with 10 bases between. From germline, CDR1 is SGDLS and CDR2 YYNGEE. CDR3 in DNA: TGTGCCAGCAGCGTAGCTGGGGGCCCGAACACTGAAGCTTTCTTT. Translated: CASSVAGGPNTEAFF.

The gene calls are TRBV4-2 and TRBJ1-1; 10 nucleotides match TRBD1. Germline V gene lookup returns CDR1 LGHNA and CDR2 YNFKEQ. The CDR3 has 16 residues. V gave up 4 bases and J gave up 4 bases; unmatched junction bases: 9. The chain's CDR3 is CASSLAAGDRGTEAFF. CDR3 bases: TGTGCCAGCAGCCTAGCGGCCGGGGACAGGGGCACTGAAGCTTTCTTT.

This chain joins TRBV2 and TRBJ2-7, with a weak D call TRBD2 (6 bases). Looked up from germline, CDR1 is SNHLY and CDR2 is FYNNEI. This CDR3 has 14 residues. Deletions cut 1 base from V and 1 base from J, with 8 bases between. The CDR3 coding sequence is TGTGCCAGCAGTGAAGAGCGGGTTTCCTACGAGCAGTACTTC. It codes for CASSEERVSYEQYF.

In the case of this clonotype: Here the CDR3 omits its conserved ending phenylalanine or tryptophan, so a read error is the likely source. The V call is TRBV7-9, the J call TRBJ2-5, with D unresolved. Trimming removed 3 bases from V and 1 base from J, with 6 bases in between. This CDR3 region has 13 residues. Germline CDR1 reads SEHNR; CDR2 reads FQNEAQ (reference sequence). This chain's CDR3 is CASSLGFQETQYL. The CDR3 DNA sequence: TGTGCCAGCAGCTTGGGATTCCAAGAGACCCAGTACTTA.

A few counts support this clonotype. The chain couples TRBV6-5 to TRBJ2-7; 12 bases line up with TRBD2. Losses at the gene ends were 0 bases for V and 4 bases for J; bases not matched to a gene: 16. The CDR3 has 20 residues. The germline CDR1 and CDR2 sequences are MNHEY and SVGAGI. CDR3 sequence (DNA): TGTGCCAGCAGTTACTCCGAAACTAGCGGGGGGCCTGACAGGGCGTACGAGCAGTACTTC. This encodes CASSYSETSGGPDRAYEQYF.

J is TRBJ2-1 and V is TRBV2, with 9 bases aligning to TRBD2. Germline V gene lookup returns CDR1 SNHLY and CDR2 FYNNEI. Trimming removed 8 bases from V and 10 bases from J; junction bases left unmatched: 12. This CDR3 spans 14 amino acids. CDR3 residues: CASARAGGPGEQFF. The CDR3 DNA sequence: TGTGCCAGCGCTAGGGCGGGGGGGCCGGGCGAGCAGTTCTTC.

This clonotype has a handful of counts. This rearrangement joins TRBV7-3 to TRBJ1-2, with D tentatively TRBD1 (5 bases). Trimming took 3 bases from V and 4 from J, leaving 12 bases between them. CDR1 SGHTA and CDR2 FQGTGA come from the germline V gene. The CDR3 extends over 14 amino acids. CDR3 DNA: TGTGCCAGCAGCTTCGGCAGGGAGGGCTATGGCTACACCTTC. This sequence encodes CASSFGREGYGYTF.

The chain has TRBV15 and TRBJ2-3; D is ambiguous. This CDR3 is built from 13 residues. V lost 3 bases and J lost 3, with 7 bases in between. Germline-derived CDR1 and CDR2 are LNHNV and YYDKDF (reference sequence). This CDR3 reads CATSRRWTDTQYF. In DNA form, the CDR3 reads TGTGCCACCAGCAGGAGGTGGACAGATACGCAGTATTTT.

The chain combines TRBV25-1 with TRBJ2-7, with 7 nucleotides matching TRBD2. The CDR3 runs to 15 residues. In germline, CDR1 is MGHDK, CDR2 SYGVNS. After removal of 8 bases from V and 2 bases from J, the junction contained 12 bases not matched to a gene. The CDR3 nucleotides are TGTGCCAGCCCTGATCTTGGGGAGGGAACCTACGAGCAGTACTTC. Residues: CASPDLGEGTYEQYF.

This clonotype was detected many times. The chain joins TRBV15 to TRBJ2-2; 7 bases line up with TRBD1. The ends lost 3 bases at V and 0 bases at J; junction bases unmatched: 7. The CDR3 consists of 17 residues. Germline V gene lookup returns CDR1 LNHNV and CDR2 YYDKDF (reference sequence). DNA for the CDR3: TGTGCCACCAGCAGCGACTGGACAGGTTCGAACACCGGGGAGCTGTTTTTT. Amino acid sequence: CATSSDWTGSNTGELFF.

This clonotype has a count of ten or more. The genes are TRBV5-5 and TRBJ1-1, with 8 bases fitting TRBD1. CDR3 size: 16 residues. The V gene end was trimmed by 3 bases and the J gene end by 5 bases; junction bases not matched to a gene: 12. Germline CDR1 and CDR2: SGHKS and YYEKEE (reference sequence). The CDR3 DNA is TGTGCCAGCAGCTACGTGGAGGCAGGGGGCTCAACTGAAGCTTTCTTT. Amino acid sequence: CASSYVEAGGSTEAFF.

This clonotype showed up just a few times. This chain uses TRBV5-8 with TRBJ2-7, with a weak D call TRBD1 (5 bases). Trimming cost V 2 bases and J 4 bases, with 10 bases left between them. This CDR3 is built from 13 residues. CDR1 SGHTS and CDR2 YDEGEE come from the germline V gene. The CDR3 DNA reads TGTGCCAGCAGCTTTGGCAGGGAATACGAGCAGTACTTC. Protein: CASSFGREYEQYF. The full variable domain, in which reference TRBV5-8 and TRBJ2-7 provide the parts outside the CDR3, is EAGVTQSPTHLIKTRGQQATLRCSPISGHTSVYWYQQALGLGLQFLLWYDEGEERNRGNFPPRFSGRQFPNYSSELNVNALELEDSALYLCASSFGREYEQYFGPGTRLTVT.

This clonotype came up many times. The rearrangement uses TRBV3-1 and TRBJ1-5, with 7 positions matching TRBD1. The germline V gene encodes CDR1 LGHDT and CDR2 YNNKEL (reference sequence). This CDR3 is 15 amino acids long. V lost 4 bases to trimming and J lost 0 bases; unmatched junction nucleotides: 3. The CDR3 region has the DNA TGTGCCAGCAGCCGCCACAGGGGTAGCAATCAGCCCCAGCATTTT. This translates into CASSRHRGSNQPQHF.

This rearrangement joins TRBV5-1 to TRBJ2-7, with 8 bases identical to TRBD2. The CDR3 has 12 residues. J lost 6 bases, V lost 5 bases, and 4 bases had no gene match. Germline V gene data show CDR1 as SGHRS and CDR2 as YFSETQ. CDR3 in amino acids: CASSSGITEQYF. The CDR3 DNA reads as TGCGCCAGCAGTAGCGGGATCACCGAGCAGTACTTC. Supplemented by reference TRBV5-1 and TRBJ2-7, the full variable domain reads KAGVTQTPRYLIKTRGQQVTLSCSPISGHRSVSWYQQTPGQGLQFLFEYFSETQRNKGNFPGRFSGRQFSNSRSEMNVSTLELGDSALYLCASSSGITEQYFGPGTRLTVT.

Concerning this clonotype: With a much larger clone just one base away, this may be a read error. This chain links TRBV9 with TRBJ2-1, with TRBD1 matching over 9 bases. This CDR3 comprises 15 residues. Germline V gene data show CDR1 as SGDLS and CDR2 as YYNGEE. The DNA for the CDR3 is TGTGCCAGCAGCGCACAGGGGGCGGGTTACAATGAGCAGTCCTTC. It encodes CASSAQGAGYNEQSF.

Points on this clonotype: A much larger clone sits a single nucleotide away, making a read error possible. V usage is TRBV5-5 and J usage is TRBJ2-7; D may be TRBD1 (6 bases). Per germline, CDR1 SGHKS and CDR2 YYEKEE (reference sequence). This CDR3 is 17 amino acids long. The V and J ends lost 1 base and 0 bases respectively, with 17 bases between them. The CDR3 spells CASSLFPLIQGSYEQYF. CDR3 bases: TGTGCCAGCAGCTTGTTTCCCCTTATACAGGGCTCCTACGAGCAGTACTTC.

This rearrangement joins TRBV19 to TRBJ1-6, with a weak D call TRBD1 (6 bases). This CDR3 has 14 residues. Germline CDR1 LNHDA, CDR2 SQIVND (reference sequence). Trimming left V 3 bases short and J 7 bases short, with 10 bases between. CDR3 DNA: TGTGCCAGTAGTATCGTACAGGGAAATTCACCCCTCCACTTT. Translated: CASSIVQGNSPLHF.

The chain has TRBV7-8 and TRBJ1-6; D is possibly TRBD1 (6 bases). Germline lookup yields CDR1 SGHVS and CDR2 FQNEAQ. This CDR3 region has 17 residues. V shed 5 bases and J shed 0 bases, with 14 bases lying between them. DNA of the CDR3: TGTGCCAGCAGCCAAGGACAGTCGAGCTCCTATAATTCACCCCTCCACTTT. It specifies CASSQGQSSSYNSPLHF.

Details on this clonotype: An end of the junction does not agree with germline; a read error may underlie this. CDR3 bases: TGTGCCAGCAGCCAACCGGGACAGGGGTCGCCTGGCTACACCTTC. It codes for CASSQPGQGSPGYTF. V and J are TRBV4-1 and TRBJ1-2; 10 bases line up with TRBD1. Germline-derived CDR1 and CDR2 are MGHRA and YSYEKL. The CDR3 length is 15 residues.

There are many counts of this clonotype. The V and J genes are TRBV19 and TRBJ2-1; a possible D gene is TRBD1 (6 bases). The CDR3 loop spans 14 amino acids. Trimming pared 10 bases from V and 5 bases from J, leaving 18 bases between. Germline CDR1 and CDR2: LNHDA and SQIVND (reference sequence). The CDR3 region is CATEDSSLNNEQFF. The CDR3 region has the DNA TGTGCCACTGAGGACAGTTCCCTAAACAATGAGCAGTTCTTC. The full variable domain, rest sourced from reference TRBV19 and TRBJ2-1, is DGGITQSPKYLFRKEGQNVTLSCEQNLNHDAMYWYRQDPGQGLRLIYYSQIVNDFQKGDIAEGYSVSREKKESFPLTVTSAQKNPTAFYLCATEDSSLNNEQFFGPGTRLTVL.

This clonotype was recorded only once. This chain joins TRBV5-1 and TRBJ2-3; 8 positions match TRBD2. The length of the CDR3 is 15 residues. J lost 0 bases, V lost 3 bases, and 3 bases had no gene match. Germline lookup yields CDR1 SGHRS and CDR2 YFSETQ. CDR3 protein: CASSSLAGSTDTQYF. CDR3 DNA: TGCGCCAGCAGCTCCCTAGCGGGCAGCACAGATACGCAGTATTTT.

The J gene is TRBJ2-1, the V gene TRBV20-1; possible D gene TRBD2, 5 bases. There are 14 residues in the CDR3. V was pared by 3 bases and J by 0 bases, with 9 bases between. The germline gives CDR1 DFQATT, CDR2 SNEGSKA (reference sequence). The CDR3 spells CSASPADSYNEQFF. The CDR3 DNA reads TGCAGTGCTAGCCCAGCGGACTCCTACAATGAGCAGTTCTTC.

The rearrangement joins TRBV15 to TRBJ2-2, with D tentatively TRBD2 (5 bases). Per germline, CDR1 LNHNV and CDR2 YYDKDF (reference sequence). The CDR3 is 17 residues long. Trimming removed 0 bases from V and 5 bases from J, with 16 bases in between. The CDR3 region has the DNA TGTGCCACCAGCAGAGATCCGGCAGCGGTGAGGACCGGGGAGCTGTTTTTT. This sequence encodes CATSRDPAAVRTGELFF. Full variable domain (rest looked up from reference TRBV15 and TRBJ2-2): DAMVIQNPRYQVTQFGKPVTLSCSQTLNHNVMYWYQQKSSQAPKLLFHYYDKDFNNEADTPDNFQSRRPNTSFCFLDIRSPGLGDTAMYLCATSRDPAAVRTGELFFGEGSRLTVL.

The chain couples TRBV5-4 to TRBJ2-3; no firm D call. With 5 bases removed from V and 3 bases from J, the gap between germline ends came to 13 bases. Germline CDR1 SGHNT, CDR2 YYREEE (reference sequence). The CDR3 totals 14 residues. DNA of the CDR3: TGTGCCAGCAGTTTCTCCGGGCCGACAGATACGCAGTATTTT. Protein: CASSFSGPTDTQYF.

This clonotype was detected ten times or more. CDR3 DNA sequence: TGTGCCAGCAGTCATCGACAGGGGGTTGACTATGGCTACACCTTC. Protein: CASSHRQGVDYGYTF. The chain has TRBV6-5 and TRBJ1-2, with TRBD1 identical over 9 bases. Germline CDR1 is MNHEY and CDR2 is SVGAGI. J was trimmed by 3 bases and V by 5 bases; bases with no gene match: 7. The CDR3 runs to 15 residues.